Described below is a single T cell receptor (beta chain) sequence and its context. Antigen specificity is unknown. This record belongs to a study of glioma-infiltrating T cells. CDR1 SGHTA and CDR2 FQGNSA come from the germline V gene. The V gene end was trimmed by 5 bases and the J gene end by 2 bases; junction bases not matched to a gene: 7. The CDR3 loop spans 16 amino acids. Overall study findings and caveats: Above-expected tissue-blood divergence occurred in all gliomas, most in low-grade ones. Very few CDR3 sequences were shared between tissue and blood.

Using RNA template, CDR3s of TCR alpha and beta were amplified with iRepertoire arm-PCR. Input was about 85-400 ng of tissue mRNA or PBMC total RNA. Using its own MiXCR run on the multiplex PCR reads, TCRdb lists one record per CDR3 protein. The table includes about 130,000 distinct CDR3 sequences, under 25% detected once. Specimen: glioma tissue, nonneoplastic brain tissue, or PBMCs (not recorded which). The gene calls are TRBV7-2 and TRBJ2-1, with 9 bases lining up with TRBD1. This TCR came from a human donor with low-grade glioma or glioblastoma, undergoing nonglioma brain surgery, or in good health (not recorded which). The CDR3 sequence is CASSAGQGGTYNEQFF. The CDR3 DNA sequence: TGTGCCAGCAGCGCGGGACAGGGTGGGACCTACAATGAGCAGTTCTTC. The variable domain in full, with the rest retrieved from reference TRBV7-2 and TRBJ2-1, is GAGVSQSPSNKVTEKGKDVELRCDPISGHTALYWYRQSLGQGLEFLIYFQGNSAPDKSGLPSDRFSAERTGGSVSTLTIQRTQQEDSAVYLCASSAGQGGTYNEQFFGPGTRLTVL.